These 7 T cell receptor beta chains were all obtained from the same sample, sequenced in a study of T cell repertoires in cytomegalovirus infection. TCRdb reprocessed the reads via MiXCR and lists one record per CDR3 protein. The table records roughly 990,000 distinct CDR3 sequences, approximately 32% of them present only once. These TCRs' antigens remain unknown. Sequenced here: cultured CD8+ T cells from PBMCs, sampled from culture after CMV antigen stimulation. These TCRs come from a human donor in good health (CMV status not recorded). Some clones in this sample may be carry-over from other donors' samples.

J is TRBJ1-2 and V is TRBV15; weak D call: TRBD1 (6 bases). The CDR3 is 13 amino acids. Trimming removed 3 bases from V and 6 bases from J, with 11 bases in between. Germline V gene sequence: CDR1 LNHNV, CDR2 YYDKDF (reference sequence). The CDR3 DNA sequence: TGTGCCACCAGCAGGACAGGAGAAGATGGCTACACCTTC. Its translation: CATSRTGEDGYTF. Based on the CDR3 plus reference TRBV15 and TRBJ1-2, the full variable domain is DAMVIQNPRYQVTQFGKPVTLSCSQTLNHNVMYWYQQKSSQAPKLLFHYYDKDFNNEADTPDNFQSRRPNTSFCFLDIRSPGLGDTAMYLCATSRTGEDGYTFGSGTRLTVV.

The chain carries TRBV6-1 and TRBJ2-1; 10 nucleotides align to TRBD2. Trimming cost V 2 bases and J 10 bases; bases outside gene matches: 8. The CDR3 is made up of 15 amino acids. CDR1 and CDR2 (germline): MNHNS, SASEGT. For the CDR3, the DNA is TGTGCCAGCAGTGAATTACCTAGCGGGGGTCGAGAGCAGTTCTTC. This encodes CASSELPSGGREQFF.

This rearrangement joins TRBV19 to TRBJ1-5; D uncertain. The germline gives CDR1 LNHDA, CDR2 SQIVND (reference sequence). The V gene lost 4 bases and the J gene lost 1 base, with 14 bases spanning the gap. This CDR3 is built from 16 residues. The CDR3 DNA reads TGTGCCAGTAGTAAAGGGTGGACGGGGAGCAATCAGCCCCAGCATTTT. Translation gives CASSKGWTGSNQPQHF.

The chain carries TRBV27 and TRBJ1-2, with a tentative D call TRBD1 (5 bases). Germline-derived CDR1 and CDR2 are MNHEY and SMNVEV (reference sequence). CDR3 size: 16 residues. Trimming took 5 bases from V and 3 from J, leaving 19 bases between them. The DNA of the CDR3 is TGTGCCAGCAGTCCGACGCCCAGGGAGTTGGACTATGGCTACACCTTC. It yields the protein CASSPTPRELDYGYTF.

This chain links TRBV20-1 with TRBJ2-1; the D gene could be TRBD1 or TRBD2 (6 bases each). V was shortened by 3 bases and J by 5 bases, with 11 bases between the two germline ends. CDR1 is DFQATT, CDR2 SNEGSKA, per germline (reference sequence). The CDR3 spans 13 residues. CDR3 DNA: TGCAGTGCTAGCGGGGGCCCAAACAATGAGCAGTTCTTC. This translates into CSASGGPNNEQFF.

There are a few counts of this clonotype. The rearrangement links TRBV11-1 to TRBJ2-2, with D possibly being TRBD1 (5 bases). CDR3 length equals 17 residues. The V and J ends lost 7 bases and 0 bases respectively, with 18 bases between them. Germline assignment: CDR1 SGHAT and CDR2 FQDESV (reference sequence). The CDR3 protein is CASTPTRVPANTGELFF. The CDR3 nucleotides are TGTGCCAGCACCCCAACCAGGGTCCCCGCGAACACCGGGGAGCTGTTTTTT.

This clonotype came up many times. The rearrangement links TRBV7-6 to TRBJ1-1; D not resolved. Per the germline V gene, CDR1 is SGHVS and CDR2 is FNYEAQ. V was pared by 1 base and J by 0 bases, with 15 bases between. The CDR3 sequence is 17 residues long. DNA for the CDR3: TGTGCCAGCAGCTTAGTACGACCGGGCAGCTTGAACACTGAAGCTTTCTTT. It codes for CASSLVRPGSLNTEAFF.